The source of this TCR beta chain is a study of T cell repertoires in cytomegalovirus infection. Study summary: Shared public TCR beta signatures pointed to both CMV infection and a matching HLA type.

Using its own MiXCR run on the reads, TCRdb lists one record per CDR3 protein. Among 740,000 or so distinct CDR3 sequences, about a third were seen once, and the ten largest hold 2.8%. Broader study findings: HLA-C-restricted CMV clonotypes gave the most frequent clonotype in two of eight donors.

This clonotype was observed a few times. Its cognate antigen is unknown. The CDR3 has 14 residues. V dropped 3 bases and J dropped 3 bases, with 12 bases sitting between them. Germline-derived CDR1 and CDR2 are SEHNR and FQNEAQ (reference sequence). The rearrangement uses TRBV7-9 and TRBJ2-7, with D possibly being TRBD1 (6 bases). The sequence was obtained from a human donor in good health (CMV status not recorded). Some clones in this sample may be carry-over from other donors' samples. The sample was PBMCs. The CDR3 here is CASSFDQGIYEQYF. CDR3 nucleotides: TGTGCCAGCAGCTTTGATCAGGGGATCTACGAGCAGTACTTC.